This T cell receptor beta chain was found in a study of patients and donors after allogeneic stem cell transplantation. TCRdb used MiXCR to reprocess the RT-PCR reads, holding one entry per CDR3 protein. The sample lists about 960,000 distinct CDR3 sequences, more than 15% occurring once. Germline V gives CDR1 SNHLY, CDR2 FYNNEI. Between the trimmed V and J ends, which lost 6 bases and 9 bases, there was a span of 15 bases. The CDR3 spans 14 residues. This TCR was sampled from a human donor who was either an allogeneic HSCT recipient or a stem cell or donor lymphocyte infusion donor (not recorded which). It is not recorded whose cells these are; they may come from a transplant donor. The V and J genes are TRBV2 and TRBJ1-6; D remains ambiguous. Sequencing was carried out using blood, either unsorted or a sorted T cell fraction (not recorded which). This CDR3 is CASSPEALISPLHF. CDR3 coding DNA: TGTGCCAGCAGCCCAGAGGCCCTTATTTCACCCCTCCACTTT.